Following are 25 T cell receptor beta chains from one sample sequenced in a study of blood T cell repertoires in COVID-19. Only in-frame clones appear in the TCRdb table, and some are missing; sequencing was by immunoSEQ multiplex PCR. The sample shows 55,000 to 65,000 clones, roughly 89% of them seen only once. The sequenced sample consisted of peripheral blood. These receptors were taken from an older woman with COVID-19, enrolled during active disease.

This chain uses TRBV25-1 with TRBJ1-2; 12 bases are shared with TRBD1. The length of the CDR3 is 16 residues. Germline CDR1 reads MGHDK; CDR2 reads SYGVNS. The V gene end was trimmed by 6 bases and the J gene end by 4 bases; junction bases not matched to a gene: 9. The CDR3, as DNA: TGTGCCAGCAGAGAAGAGGGACAGGGGGCGACCTATGGCTACACCTTC. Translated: CASREEGQGATYGYTF.

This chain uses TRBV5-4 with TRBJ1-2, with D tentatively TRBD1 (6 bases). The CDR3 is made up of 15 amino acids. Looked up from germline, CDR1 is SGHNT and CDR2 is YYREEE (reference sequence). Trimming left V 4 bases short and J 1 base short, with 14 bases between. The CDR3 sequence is CASSILDRFNYGYTF. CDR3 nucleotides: TGTGCCAGCAGCATACTCGACAGGTTTAACTATGGCTACACCTTC.

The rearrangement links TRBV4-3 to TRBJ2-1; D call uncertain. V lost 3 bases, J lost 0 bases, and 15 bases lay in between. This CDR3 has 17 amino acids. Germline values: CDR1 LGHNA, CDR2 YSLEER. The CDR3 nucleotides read TGCGCCAGCAGCCAGGCTTTTGGCCGGAGCTCCTACAATGAGCAGTTCTTC. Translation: CASSQAFGRSSYNEQFF.

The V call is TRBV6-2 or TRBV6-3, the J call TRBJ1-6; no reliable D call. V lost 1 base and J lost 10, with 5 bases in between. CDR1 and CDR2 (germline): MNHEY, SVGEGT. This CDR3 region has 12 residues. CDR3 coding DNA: TGTGCCAGCAGTTACTTGGCCTCACCCCTCCACTTT. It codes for CASSYLASPLHF.

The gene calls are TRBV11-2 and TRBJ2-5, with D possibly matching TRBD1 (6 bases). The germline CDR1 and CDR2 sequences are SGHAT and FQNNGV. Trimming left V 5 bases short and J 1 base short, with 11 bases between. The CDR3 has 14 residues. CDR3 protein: CASSLRTAQETQYF. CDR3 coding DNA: TGTGCCAGCAGCCTCCGGACAGCCCAAGAGACCCAGTACTTC.

The CDR3 DNA reads TGTGCCATCAGTCTGGGGACAGGGGGGGATGAGCAGTTCTTC. It yields the protein CAISLGTGGDEQFF. The chain combines TRBV10-3 with TRBJ2-1, with TRBD1 matching over 11 bases. The CDR3 covers 14 residues. The junction had 5 bases not matched to a gene; V was cut back by 5 bases and J by 8 bases. From germline, CDR1 is ENHRY and CDR2 SYGVKD.

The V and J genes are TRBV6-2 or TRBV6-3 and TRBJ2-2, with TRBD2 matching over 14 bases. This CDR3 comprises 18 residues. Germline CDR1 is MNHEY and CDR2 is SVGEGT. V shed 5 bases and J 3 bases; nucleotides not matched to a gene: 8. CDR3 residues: CASSSRLAGGPDTGELFF. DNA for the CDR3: TGTGCCAGCAGTAGCAGACTAGCGGGGGGGCCGGACACCGGGGAGCTGTTTTTT.

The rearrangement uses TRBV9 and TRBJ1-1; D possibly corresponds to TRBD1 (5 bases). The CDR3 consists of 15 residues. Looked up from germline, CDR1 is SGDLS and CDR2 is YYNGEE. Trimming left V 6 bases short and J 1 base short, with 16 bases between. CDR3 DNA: TGTGCCAGCACCCCGGGGGGGTTAGAGAACACTGAAGCTTTCTTT. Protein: CASTPGGLENTEAFF. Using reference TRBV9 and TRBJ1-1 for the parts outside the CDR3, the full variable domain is DSGVTQTPKHLITATGQRVTLRCSPRSGDLSVYWYQQSLDQGLQFLIQYYNGEERAKGNILERFSAQQFPDLHSELNLSSLELGDSALYFCASTPGGLENTEAFFGQGTRLTVV.

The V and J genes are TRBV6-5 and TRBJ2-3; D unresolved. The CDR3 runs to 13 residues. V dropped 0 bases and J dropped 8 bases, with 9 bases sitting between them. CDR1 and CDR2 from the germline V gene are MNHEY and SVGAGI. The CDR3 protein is CASSYSRARTQYF. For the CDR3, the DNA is TGTGCCAGCAGTTACTCGCGCGCCCGTACGCAGTATTTT.

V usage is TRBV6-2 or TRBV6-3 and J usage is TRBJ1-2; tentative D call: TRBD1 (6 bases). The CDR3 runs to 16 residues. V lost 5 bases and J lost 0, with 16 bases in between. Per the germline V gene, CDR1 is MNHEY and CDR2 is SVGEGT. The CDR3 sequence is CASSDRPLGANYGYTF. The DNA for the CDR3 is TGTGCCAGCAGTGACAGGCCCTTGGGGGCTAACTATGGCTACACCTTC.

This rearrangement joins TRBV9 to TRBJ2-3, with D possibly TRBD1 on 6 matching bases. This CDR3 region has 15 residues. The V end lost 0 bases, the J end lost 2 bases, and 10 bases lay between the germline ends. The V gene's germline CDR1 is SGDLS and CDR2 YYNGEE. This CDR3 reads CASSVAMGATDTQYF. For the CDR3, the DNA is TGTGCCAGCAGCGTAGCTATGGGGGCCACAGATACGCAGTATTTT.

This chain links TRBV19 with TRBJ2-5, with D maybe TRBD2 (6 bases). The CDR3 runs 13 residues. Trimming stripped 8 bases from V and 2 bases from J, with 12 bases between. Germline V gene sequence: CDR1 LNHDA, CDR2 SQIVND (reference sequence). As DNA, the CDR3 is TGTGCCAGTGGTGACGGAGGGCAAGAGACCCAGTACTTC. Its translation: CASGDGGQETQYF. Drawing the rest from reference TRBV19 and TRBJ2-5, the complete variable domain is DGGITQSPKYLFRKEGQNVTLSCEQNLNHDAMYWYRQDPGQGLRLIYYSQIVNDFQKGDIAEGYSVSREKKESFPLTVTSAQKNPTAFYLCASGDGGQETQYFGPGTRLLVL.

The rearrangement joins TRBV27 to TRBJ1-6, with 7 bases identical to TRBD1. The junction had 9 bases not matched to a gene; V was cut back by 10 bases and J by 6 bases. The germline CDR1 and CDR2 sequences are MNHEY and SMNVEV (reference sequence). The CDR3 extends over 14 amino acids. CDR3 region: CATSDTGVNSPLHF. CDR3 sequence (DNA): TGTGCCACCAGCGATACAGGGGTTAATTCACCCCTCCACTTT.

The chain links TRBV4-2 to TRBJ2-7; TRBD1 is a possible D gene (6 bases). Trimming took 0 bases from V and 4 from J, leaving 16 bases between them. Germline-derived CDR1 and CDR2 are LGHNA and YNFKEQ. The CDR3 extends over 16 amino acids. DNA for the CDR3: TGTGCCAGCAGCCAAGACCCTGCCTCCAGGGGATACGAGCAGTACTTC. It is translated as CASSQDPASRGYEQYF.

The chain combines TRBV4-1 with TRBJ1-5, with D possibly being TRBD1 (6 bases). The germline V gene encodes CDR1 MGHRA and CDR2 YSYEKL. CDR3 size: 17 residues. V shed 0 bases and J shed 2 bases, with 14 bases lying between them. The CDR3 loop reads CASSQEGVGGRNQPQHF. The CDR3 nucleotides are TGCGCCAGCAGCCAAGAAGGAGTGGGGGGGCGCAATCAGCCCCAGCATTTT.

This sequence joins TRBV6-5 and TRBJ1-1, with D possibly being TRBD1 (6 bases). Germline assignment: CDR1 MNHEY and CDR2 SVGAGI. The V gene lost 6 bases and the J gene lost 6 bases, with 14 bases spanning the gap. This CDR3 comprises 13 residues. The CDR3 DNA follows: TGTGCCAGCAGGCCCCCAGGGGTACCTGAAGCTTTCTTT. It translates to CASRPPGVPEAFF.

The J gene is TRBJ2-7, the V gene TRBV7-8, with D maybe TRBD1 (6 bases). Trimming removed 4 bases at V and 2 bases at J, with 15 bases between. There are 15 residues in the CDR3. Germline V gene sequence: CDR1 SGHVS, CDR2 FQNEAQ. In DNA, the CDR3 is TGTGCCAGCAGCTCCCTAGGGGGTTTAGCCTACGAGCAGTACTTC. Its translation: CASSSLGGLAYEQYF.

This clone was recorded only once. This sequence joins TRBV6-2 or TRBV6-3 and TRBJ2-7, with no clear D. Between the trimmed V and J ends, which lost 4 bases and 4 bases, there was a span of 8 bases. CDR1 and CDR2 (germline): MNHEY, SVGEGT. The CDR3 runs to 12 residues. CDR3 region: CASSSSFYEQYF. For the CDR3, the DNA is TGTGCCAGCAGTTCTTCCTTTTACGAGCAGTACTTC.

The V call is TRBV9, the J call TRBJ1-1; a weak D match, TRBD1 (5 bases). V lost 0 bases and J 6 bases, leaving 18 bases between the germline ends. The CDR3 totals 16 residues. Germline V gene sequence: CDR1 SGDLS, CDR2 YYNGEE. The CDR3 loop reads CASSVGTPREKAEAFF. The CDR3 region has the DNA TGTGCCAGCAGCGTAGGCACCCCCAGGGAAAAGGCTGAAGCTTTCTTT. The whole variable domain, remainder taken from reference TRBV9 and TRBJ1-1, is DSGVTQTPKHLITATGQRVTLRCSPRSGDLSVYWYQQSLDQGLQFLIQYYNGEERAKGNILERFSAQQFPDLHSELNLSSLELGDSALYFCASSVGTPREKAEAFFGQGTRLTVV.

The CDR3 DNA follows: TGTGCCACCGAGCGGGCGGGAGGGCCCGGCGGGGAGCTGTTTTTT. It yields the protein CATERAGGPGGELFF. J is TRBJ2-2 and V is TRBV28; 9 nucleotides line up with TRBD2. The CDR3 has 15 residues. Trimming cost V 10 bases and J 7 bases; bases outside gene matches: 13. The germline gives CDR1 MDHEN, CDR2 SYDVKM.

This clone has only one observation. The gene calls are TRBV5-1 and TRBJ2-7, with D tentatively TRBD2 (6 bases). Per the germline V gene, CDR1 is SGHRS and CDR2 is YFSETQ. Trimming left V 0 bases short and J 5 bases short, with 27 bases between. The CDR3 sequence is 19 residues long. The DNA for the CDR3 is TGCGCCAGCAGCTTGGCCGGGGTGATCGGCGGGACCAGATTTGACGAGCAGTACTTC. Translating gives CASSLAGVIGGTRFDEQYF.

This chain's CDR3 is CASSLDTRSSYNEQFF. The CDR3 DNA reads as TGCGCCAGCAGCTTAGATACTAGGAGCTCCTACAATGAGCAGTTCTTC. J is TRBJ2-1 and V is TRBV5-1; tentatively, D is TRBD2 (5 bases). CDR3 size: 16 residues. Per germline, CDR1 SGHRS and CDR2 YFSETQ. Trimming took 2 bases from V and 0 from J, leaving 12 bases between them.

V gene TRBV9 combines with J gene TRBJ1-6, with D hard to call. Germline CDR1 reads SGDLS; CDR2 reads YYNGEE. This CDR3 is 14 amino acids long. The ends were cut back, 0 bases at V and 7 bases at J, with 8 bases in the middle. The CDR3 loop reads CASSVAGGNSPLHF. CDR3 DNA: TGTGCCAGCAGCGTAGCAGGTGGCAATTCACCCCTCCACTTT.

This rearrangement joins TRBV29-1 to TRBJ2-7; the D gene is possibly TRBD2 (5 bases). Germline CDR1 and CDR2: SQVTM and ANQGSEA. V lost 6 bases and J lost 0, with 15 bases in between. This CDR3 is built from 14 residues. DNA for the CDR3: TGCAGCGTGATGACTACTGGGAGCTCCTACGAGCAGTACTTC. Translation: CSVMTTGSSYEQYF.

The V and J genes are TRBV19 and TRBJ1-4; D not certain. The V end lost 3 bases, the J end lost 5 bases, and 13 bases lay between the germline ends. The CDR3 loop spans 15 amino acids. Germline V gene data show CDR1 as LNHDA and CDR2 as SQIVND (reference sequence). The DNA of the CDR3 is TGTGCCAGTAGTATTGGGGAGACGCCAAATGAAAAACTGTTTTTT. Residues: CASSIGETPNEKLFF.